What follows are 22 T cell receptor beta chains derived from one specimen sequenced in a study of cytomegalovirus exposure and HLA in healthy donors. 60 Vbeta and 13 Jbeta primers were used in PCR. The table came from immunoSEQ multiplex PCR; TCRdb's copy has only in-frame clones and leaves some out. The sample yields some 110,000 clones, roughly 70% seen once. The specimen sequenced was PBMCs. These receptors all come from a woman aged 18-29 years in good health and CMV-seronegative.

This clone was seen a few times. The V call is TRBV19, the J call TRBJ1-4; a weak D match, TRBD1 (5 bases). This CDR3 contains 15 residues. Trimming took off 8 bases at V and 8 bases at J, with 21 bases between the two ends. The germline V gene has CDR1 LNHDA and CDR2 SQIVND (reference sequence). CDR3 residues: CASAGTPVWGEKLFF. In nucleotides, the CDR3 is TGTGCCAGTGCCGGGACTCCGGTTTGGGGAGAAAAACTGTTTTTT. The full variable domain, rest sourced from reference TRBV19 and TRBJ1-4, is DGGITQSPKYLFRKEGQNVTLSCEQNLNHDAMYWYRQDPGQGLRLIYYSQIVNDFQKGDIAEGYSVSREKKESFPLTVTSAQKNPTAFYLCASAGTPVWGEKLFFGSGTQLSVL.

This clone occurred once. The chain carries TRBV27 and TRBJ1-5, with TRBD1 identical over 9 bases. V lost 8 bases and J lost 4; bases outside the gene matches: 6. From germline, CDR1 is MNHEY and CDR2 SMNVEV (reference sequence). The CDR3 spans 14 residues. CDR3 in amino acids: CASAYGTGNQPQHF. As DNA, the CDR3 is TGTGCCAGCGCGTATGGGACAGGGAATCAGCCCCAGCATTTT.

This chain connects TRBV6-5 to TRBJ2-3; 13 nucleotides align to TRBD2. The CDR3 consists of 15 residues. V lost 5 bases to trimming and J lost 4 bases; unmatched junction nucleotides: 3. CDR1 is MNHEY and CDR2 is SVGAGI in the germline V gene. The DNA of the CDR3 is TGTGCCAGCAGTAGGGGACTAGCGGGGCCAGATACGCAGTATTTT. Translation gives CASSRGLAGPDTQYF.

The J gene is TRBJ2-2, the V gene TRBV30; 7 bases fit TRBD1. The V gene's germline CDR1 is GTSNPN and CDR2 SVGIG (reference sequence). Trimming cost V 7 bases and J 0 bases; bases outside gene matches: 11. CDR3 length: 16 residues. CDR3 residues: CAYTGVRISNTGELFF. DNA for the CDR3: TGTGCCTATACAGGGGTGCGGATATCGAACACCGGGGAGCTGTTTTTT.

The CDR3 region has the DNA TGTGCCTGGAACAGGGGGCTGAACACTGAAGCTTTCTTT. This encodes CAWNRGLNTEAFF. V and J are TRBV30 and TRBJ1-1; 9 bases are a match to TRBD1. The CDR3 extends over 13 amino acids. Trimming cost V 4 bases and J 0 bases; bases outside gene matches: 0. From germline, CDR1 is GTSNPN and CDR2 SVGIG (reference sequence).

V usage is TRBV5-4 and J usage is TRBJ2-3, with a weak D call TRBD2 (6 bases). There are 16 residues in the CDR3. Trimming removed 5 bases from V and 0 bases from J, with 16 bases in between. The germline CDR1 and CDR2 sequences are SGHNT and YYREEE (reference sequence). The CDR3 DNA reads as TGTGCCAGCAGATTATCCGGGACTCTTAGCACAGATACGCAGTATTTT. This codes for CASRLSGTLSTDTQYF.

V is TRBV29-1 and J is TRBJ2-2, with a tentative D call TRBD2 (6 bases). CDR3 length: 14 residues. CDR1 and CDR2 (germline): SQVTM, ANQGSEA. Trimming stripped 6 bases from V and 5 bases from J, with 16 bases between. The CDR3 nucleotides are TGCAGCGTCATACCGGGACTTCAGACCGGGGAGCTGTTTTTT. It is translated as CSVIPGLQTGELFF.

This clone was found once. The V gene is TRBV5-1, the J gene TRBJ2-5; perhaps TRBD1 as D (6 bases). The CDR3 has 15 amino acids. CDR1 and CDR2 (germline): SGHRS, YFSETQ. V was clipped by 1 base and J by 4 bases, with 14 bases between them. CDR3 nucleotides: TGCGCCAGCAGCTTGACGGCAGGGGATGGAGAGACCCAGTACTTC. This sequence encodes CASSLTAGDGETQYF.

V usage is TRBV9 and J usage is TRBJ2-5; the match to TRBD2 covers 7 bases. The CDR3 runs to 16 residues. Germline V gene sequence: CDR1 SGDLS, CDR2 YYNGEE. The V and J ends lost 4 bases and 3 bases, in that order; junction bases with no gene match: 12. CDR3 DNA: TGTGCCAGCAGCCCCCTAAGTGGGGGGGGGAAAGAGACCCAGTACTTC. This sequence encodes CASSPLSGGGKETQYF.

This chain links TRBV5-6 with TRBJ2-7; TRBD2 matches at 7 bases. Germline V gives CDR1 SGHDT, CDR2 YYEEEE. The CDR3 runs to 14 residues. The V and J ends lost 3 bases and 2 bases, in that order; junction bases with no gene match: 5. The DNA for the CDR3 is TGTGCCAGCAGCTGGTGGGGGGGTGCCTACGAGCAGTACTTC. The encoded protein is CASSWWGGAYEQYF.

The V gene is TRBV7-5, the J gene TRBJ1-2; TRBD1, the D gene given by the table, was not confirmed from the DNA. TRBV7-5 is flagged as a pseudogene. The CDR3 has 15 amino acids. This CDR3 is CVRRFGQGGDYGYTF. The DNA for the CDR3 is TGTGTCAGAAGGTTCGGACAGGGCGGTGACTATGGCTACACCTTC.

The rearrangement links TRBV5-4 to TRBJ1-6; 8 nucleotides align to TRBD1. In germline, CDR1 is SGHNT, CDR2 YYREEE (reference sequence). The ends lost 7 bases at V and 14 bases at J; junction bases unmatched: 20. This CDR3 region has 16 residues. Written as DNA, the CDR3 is TGTGCCAGCTCTCGGGAGAACAGGGGGGACCGTCGGGCCCTCCACTTT. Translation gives CASSRENRGDRRALHF.

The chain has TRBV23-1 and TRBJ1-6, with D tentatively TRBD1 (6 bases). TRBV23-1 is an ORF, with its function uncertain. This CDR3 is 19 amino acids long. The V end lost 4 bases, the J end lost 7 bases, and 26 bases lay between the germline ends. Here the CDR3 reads CASSPPARDITPENSPLHF. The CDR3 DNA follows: TGCGCCAGCAGTCCGCCGGCCCGGGACATCACTCCGGAGAATTCACCCCTCCACTTT.

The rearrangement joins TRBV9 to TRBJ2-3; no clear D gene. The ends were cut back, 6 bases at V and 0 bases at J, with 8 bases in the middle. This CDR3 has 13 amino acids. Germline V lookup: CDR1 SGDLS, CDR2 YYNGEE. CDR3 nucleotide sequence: TGTGCCAGCACCGCACTTAGCACAGATACGCAGTATTTT. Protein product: CASTALSTDTQYF.

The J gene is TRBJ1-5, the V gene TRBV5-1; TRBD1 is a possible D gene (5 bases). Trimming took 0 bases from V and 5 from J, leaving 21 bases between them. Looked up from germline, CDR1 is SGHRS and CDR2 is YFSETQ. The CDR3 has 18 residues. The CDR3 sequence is CASSLGFGIGGQDQPQHF. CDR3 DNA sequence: TGCGCCAGCAGCTTGGGATTCGGGATCGGGGGTCAGGATCAGCCCCAGCATTTT.

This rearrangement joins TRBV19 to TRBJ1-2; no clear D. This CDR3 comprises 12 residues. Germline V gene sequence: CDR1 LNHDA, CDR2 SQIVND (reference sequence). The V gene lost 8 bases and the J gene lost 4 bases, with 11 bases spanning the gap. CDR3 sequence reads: CASATGSYGYTF. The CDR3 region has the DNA TGTGCCAGTGCCACCGGGAGCTATGGCTACACCTTC.

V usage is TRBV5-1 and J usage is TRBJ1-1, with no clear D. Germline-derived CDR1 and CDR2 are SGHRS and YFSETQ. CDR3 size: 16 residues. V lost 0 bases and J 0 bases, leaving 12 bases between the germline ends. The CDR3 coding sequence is TGCGCCAGCAGCTTGGGGCCGACACAAATGAACACTGAAGCTTTCTTT. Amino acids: CASSLGPTQMNTEAFF.

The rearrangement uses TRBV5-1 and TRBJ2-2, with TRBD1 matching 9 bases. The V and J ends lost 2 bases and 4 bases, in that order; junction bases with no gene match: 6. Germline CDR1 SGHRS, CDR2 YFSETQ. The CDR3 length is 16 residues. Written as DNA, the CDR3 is TGCGCCAGCAGCTTACAGACAGGGGGGGGCACCGGGGAGCTGTTTTTT. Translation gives CASSLQTGGGTGELFF.

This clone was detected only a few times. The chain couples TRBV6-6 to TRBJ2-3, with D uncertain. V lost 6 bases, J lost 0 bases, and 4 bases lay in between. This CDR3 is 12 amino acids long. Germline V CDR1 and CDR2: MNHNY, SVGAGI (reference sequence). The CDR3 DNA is TGTGCCAGCAGGACTAGCACAGATACGCAGTATTTT. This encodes CASRTSTDTQYF.

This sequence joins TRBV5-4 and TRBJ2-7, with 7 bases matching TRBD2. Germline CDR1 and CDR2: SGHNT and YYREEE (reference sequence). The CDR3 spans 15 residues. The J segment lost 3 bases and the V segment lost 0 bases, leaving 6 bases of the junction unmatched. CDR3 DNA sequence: TGTGCCAGCAGCTTGGCAGCTAGCGGAGTCTACGAGCAGTACTTC. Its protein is CASSLAASGVYEQYF. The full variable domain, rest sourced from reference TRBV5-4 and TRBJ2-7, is ETGVTQSPTHLIKTRGQQVTLRCSSQSGHNTVSWYQQALGQGPQFIFQYYREEENGRGNFPPRFSGLQFPNYSSELNVNALELDDSALYLCASSLAASGVYEQYFGPGTRLTVT.

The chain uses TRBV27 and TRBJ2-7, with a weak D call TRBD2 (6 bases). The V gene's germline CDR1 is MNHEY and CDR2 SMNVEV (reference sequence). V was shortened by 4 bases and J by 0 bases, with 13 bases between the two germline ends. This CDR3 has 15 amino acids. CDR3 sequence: CASSSRTMSSYEQYF. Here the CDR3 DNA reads TGTGCCAGCAGTTCCCGGACTATGAGCTCCTACGAGCAGTACTTC.

The CDR3 sequence is CAWSLLRNEQYF. The CDR3 region has the DNA TGTGCCTGGAGTCTCCTAAGAAACGAGCAGTACTTC. The genes are TRBV30 and TRBJ2-7; D is undetermined. This CDR3 spans 12 amino acids. V was trimmed by 2 bases and J by 5 bases, leaving 10 bases between them. Germline V gene sequence: CDR1 GTSNPN, CDR2 SVGIG (reference sequence).